One T cell receptor (delta chain) is described in this entry. This likely stems from a read error, as it lies one base from a far larger clone. The sample is drawn from a study of gamma-delta T cells after stem cell transplantation. TCRdb redid the clone calls on the RT-PCR reads with CATT. The table includes approximately 3,200 delta-chain clones, around a fifth detected once. Trimming stripped 5 bases from V and 0 bases from J, with 21 bases between. The CDR3 sequence is 17 residues long. CDR1 and CDR2 (germline): GEAIGNYY, EKD. The chain combines TRDV2 with TRDJ1; D possibly corresponds to TRDD3 (6 bases). Material: gamma-delta T cells. This clonotype originated in a human donor. It is not recorded whose cells these are; they may come from a transplant donor. CDR3 bases: TGTGCCTGTGGTCCTCTCACTGGGAAGAATTACACCGATAAACTCATCTTT. Translating gives CACGPLTGKNYTDKLIF.